This TCR beta chain was found in a study of graft-versus-host responses after intestinal transplantation. Study-level results: Across patients carrying graft-donor T cell macrochimerism, allografts held high graft-versus-host to host-versus-graft clonal ratios.

Trimming took off 1 base at V and 6 bases at J, with 15 bases between the two ends. Looked up from germline, CDR1 is SGHNT and CDR2 is YENEEA. The CDR3 is 16 residues long. Sequencing used immunoSEQ multiplex PCR; TCRdb keeps in-frame clones, though not all of them. Altogether tens of thousands of clones are present, around 94% being singletons, with the ten largest covering about 0.8%. Of note for this clone: No antigen is known for it.

The rearrangement joins TRBV11-3 to TRBJ2-2, with TRBD1 as a possible D gene (6 bases). This sequence was found in a human patient who received an intestinal transplant, so some T cells may come from the graft donor. The sample here was PBMCs, taken 16 days after intestinal transplant. The CDR3 region has the DNA TGTGCCAGCAGCTTAGTTGGGGGCAGAATGTCCGGGGAGCTGTTTTTT. Protein product: CASSLVGGRMSGELFF.